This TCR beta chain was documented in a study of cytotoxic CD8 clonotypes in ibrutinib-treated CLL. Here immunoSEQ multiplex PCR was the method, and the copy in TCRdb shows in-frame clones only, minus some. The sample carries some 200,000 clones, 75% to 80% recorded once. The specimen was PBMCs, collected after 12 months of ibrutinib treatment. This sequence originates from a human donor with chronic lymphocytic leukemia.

The CDR3 coding sequence is TGTGCCAGCAGTTGGACAGGGATGGGCACAGATACGCAGTATTTT. Amino acids: CASSWTGMGTDTQYF. The rearrangement uses TRBV7-9 and TRBJ2-3; 8 nucleotides line up with TRBD1. The CDR3 covers 15 residues. Germline CDR1 is SEHNR and CDR2 is FQNEAQ (reference sequence). Germline trimming cut 6 bases from V and 1 base from J; bases unmatched to any gene: 6. The full variable domain, in which reference TRBV7-9 and TRBJ2-3 provide the parts outside the CDR3, is DTGVSQNPRHKITKRGQNVTFRCDPISEHNRLYWYRQTLGQGPEFLTYFQNEAQLEKSRLLSDRFSAERPKGSFSTLEIQRTEQGDSAMYLCASSWTGMGTDTQYFGPGTRLTVL.